A selection of T cell receptor beta chains follows, all from one sample in a study of Graves' ophthalmopathy and Graves' hyperthyroidism. Using its own MiXCR run on the multiplex PCR reads, TCRdb lists one record per CDR3 protein. In the table there are about 220,000 distinct CDR3 sequences, about 22% of which are singletons. The sample consisted of peripheral blood. The source of these receptors is a woman between 50 and 59 years old with Graves' ophthalmopathy. Both conserved end residues are part of each CDR3. Fields, in order: D gene, V gene, J gene, clone size, CDR3 protein, CDR3 DNA. D genes are given only for firm matches. For some rows the clone size is stated as once, few or many, or as a class when expanded; others skip it.

>NA|TRBV27|TRBJ1-1|NA
CASIWVGPSGLPMNTEAFF
TGTGCCAGCATTTGGGTCGGGCCGAGTGGCCTGCCAATGAACACTGAAGCTTTCTTT
>NA|TRBV7-6|TRBJ2-7|many
CASSLAPGSYEQYF
TGTGCCAGCAGCTTAGCTCCGGGTTCCTACGAGCAGTACTTC
>NA|TRBV7-2|TRBJ2-7|many
CASSFGRAYEQYF
TGTGCCAGCAGCTTCGGTCGAGCCTACGAGCAGTACTTC
>TRBD2|TRBV2|TRBJ2-2|many
CASSEPSGPEKNTGELFF
TGTGCCAGCAGTGAGCCTAGCGGGCCAGAAAAGAACACCGGGGAGCTGTTTTTT
>NA|TRBV6-2/TRBV6-3|TRBJ1-2|many
CASSYSIGSFDYGYTF
TGTGCCAGCAGTTACTCTATAGGGAGCTTCGACTATGGCTACACCTTC
>TRBD1|TRBV6-1|TRBJ1-6|many
CASTTGQAYNSPLHF
TGTGCCAGCACCACTGGACAGGCCTATAATTCACCCCTCCACTTT
>NA|TRBV27|TRBJ2-7|many
CASSLTVYHEQYF
TGTGCCAGCAGTTTAACCGTCTATCACGAGCAGTACTTC
>NA|TRBV20-1|TRBJ1-6|many
CSASVVTGSSYNSPLHF
TGCAGTGCTAGTGTTGTGACCGGCAGCTCCTATAATTCACCCCTCCACTTT
>NA|TRBV27|TRBJ1-2|many
CASSRAGGGYTF
TGTGCCAGCAGCCGTGCGGGGGGGGGCTACACCTTC
>NA|TRBV28|TRBJ1-1|few
CASSSPEGWDTEAFF
TGTGCCAGCAGTTCGCCGGAGGGTTGGGACACTGAAGCTTTCTTT
>NA|TRBV25-1|TRBJ2-2|many
CASSARTRPPGELFF
TGTGCCAGCAGTGCCCGGACAAGGCCGCCCGGGGAGCTGTTTTTT
>NA|TRBV4-1|TRBJ2-2|NA
CASSQPQGINTGELFF
TGCGCCAGCAGCCAACCTCAGGGTATAAACACCGGGGAGCTGTTTTTT
>TRBD1|TRBV18|TRBJ1-2|many
CASSFRDSHNYGYTF
TGTGCCAGCTCATTCCGGGACAGCCATAACTATGGCTACACCTTC
>NA|TRBV10-1|TRBJ2-7|many
CASSESRISYEQYF
TGCGCCAGCAGTGAGTCAAGAATTTCCTACGAGCAGTACTTC
>TRBD1|TRBV5-1|TRBJ1-2|many
CASSSGQGDNYGYTF
TGCGCCAGCAGCTCGGGACAGGGGGATAACTATGGCTACACCTTC
>NA|TRBV6-4|TRBJ1-5|many
CASSESIQPQHF
TGTGCCAGCAGTGAATCAATTCAGCCCCAGCATTTT
>NA|TRBV7-2|TRBJ1-2|many
CASSSETGYGYTF
TGTGCCAGCAGCTCCGAGACAGGTTATGGCTACACCTTC
>NA|TRBV20-1|TRBJ2-2|NA
CSARDLSRTNTGELFF
TGCAGTGCTAGAGATCTCTCCAGGACGAACACCGGGGAGCTGTTTTTT
>TRBD1|TRBV24-1|TRBJ2-5|many
CATSDSGQFGETQYF
TGTGCCACCAGTGATTCGGGACAGTTTGGAGAGACCCAGTACTTC
>NA|TRBV6-5|TRBJ2-7|many
CASSQRGGQYF
TGTGCCAGCAGTCAGAGGGGAGGGCAGTACTTC
>TRBD1|TRBV20-1|TRBJ1-1|many
CSARSGDSPNTEAFF
TGCAGTGCTAGATCCGGGGACAGCCCGAACACTGAAGCTTTCTTT
>NA|TRBV6-5|TRBJ1-1|many
CASSYSAVNTEAFF
TGTGCCAGCAGTTACTCTGCAGTGAACACTGAAGCTTTCTTT
>TRBD1|TRBV5-1|TRBJ1-1|many
CASSWTGGVTEAFF
TGCGCCAGCAGCTGGACAGGGGGGGTCACTGAAGCTTTCTTT
>TRBD1|TRBV29-1|TRBJ2-5|many
CSVDTGQGPQETQYF
TGCAGCGTTGACACGGGACAGGGCCCCCAGGAGACCCAGTACTTC
>TRBD1|TRBV27|TRBJ1-3|many
CASSFRQGVGTIYF
TGTGCCAGCAGTTTCCGACAGGGGGTCGGCACCATATATTTT
>NA|TRBV28|TRBJ2-5|NA
CASSTHYAGRGETQYF
TGTGCCAGCAGTACGCATTATGCAGGCCGGGGGGAGACCCAGTACTTC
>NA|TRBV6-1|TRBJ2-5|many
CASSPIFGETQYF
TGTGCCAGCAGCCCTATATTCGGAGAGACCCAGTACTTC
>NA|TRBV28|TRBJ2-5|many
CASSTPRGLQETQYF
TGTGCCAGCAGTACCCCGAGGGGGTTGCAAGAGACCCAGTACTTC
>NA|TRBV5-1|TRBJ2-2|many
CASSLQYTGELFF
TGCGCCAGCAGCCTCCAGTACACCGGGGAGCTGTTTTTT
>NA|TRBV7-2|TRBJ1-5|many
CASSPNGPGHQPQHF
TGTGCCAGCAGCCCGAACGGGCCAGGCCACCAGCCCCAGCATTTT
>NA|TRBV5-1|TRBJ1-2|many
CASSPGGGHGYTF
TGCGCCAGCAGCCCGGGGGGGGGACATGGCTACACCTTC
>NA|TRBV7-2|TRBJ1-1|NA
CASSLIGVSEAFF
TGTGCCAGCAGCTTAATAGGGGTCTCTGAAGCTTTCTTT
>NA|TRBV19|TRBJ1-1|many
CASSNPPQGAEAFF
TGTGCCAGTAGTAACCCCCCTCAGGGCGCTGAAGCTTTCTTT
>NA|TRBV6-1|TRBJ2-2|many
CASSEVGDWVLFF
TGTGCCAGCAGTGAAGTTGGGGATTGGGTGCTGTTTTTT
>TRBD1|TRBV12-3/TRBV12-4|TRBJ1-1|NA
CASSSTGGLGTEAFF
TGTGCCAGCAGTTCTACAGGGGGCTTGGGCACTGAAGCTTTCTTT
>NA|TRBV3-1|TRBJ1-3|many
CASAGIGNTIYF
TGTGCCAGCGCCGGGATCGGAAACACCATATATTTT
>NA|TRBV7-2|TRBJ2-7|NA
CASSSTPGREQYF
TGTGCCAGCAGCTCTACGCCAGGGCGGGAGCAGTACTTC
>TRBD2|TRBV6-5|TRBJ2-5|many
CASSYPVGGGGETQYF
TGTGCCAGCAGTTACCCAGTGGGGGGGGGAGGGGAGACCCAGTACTTC
>NA|TRBV6-2/TRBV6-3|TRBJ1-1|many
CASSFARNTEAFF
TGTGCCAGCAGTTTCGCCCGGAACACTGAAGCTTTCTTT
>TRBD2|TRBV7-6|TRBJ2-7|many
CASSLARGAYEQYF
TGTGCCAGCAGCTTAGCGCGGGGGGCCTACGAGCAGTACTTC
>NA|TRBV28|TRBJ1-2|once
CASSSRTAFNYGYTF
TGTGCCAGCAGTTCAAGGACAGCATTTAACTATGGCTACACCTTC
>NA|TRBV2|TRBJ2-7|many
CASSPGRGVYEQYF
TGTGCCAGCAGTCCGGGCAGGGGGGTATACGAGCAGTACTTC